This T cell receptor beta chain derives from a study of blood T cell repertoires in COVID-19. At the level of the study: Donors in the United States, Italy and Spain gave samples during acute or convalescent COVID-19.

Sequencing used immunoSEQ multiplex PCR; TCRdb keeps in-frame clones, though not all of them. The data contain roughly 100,000 clones, approximately 88% of them singletons. This CDR3 spans 15 amino acids. Per germline, CDR1 SGHRS and CDR2 YFSETQ. The germline V and J ends were trimmed by 7 bases and 0 bases, with 16 bases remaining between them. The sequencing input was peripheral blood. This TCR was sampled from a man older than 75 with acute or convalescent COVID-19. The chain combines TRBV5-1 with TRBJ1-1; unclear D gene. The CDR3 nucleotides read TGCGCCAGCTCCCAGCGCGGGGAATTGAACACTGAAGCTTTCTTT. Protein product: CASSQRGELNTEAFF.